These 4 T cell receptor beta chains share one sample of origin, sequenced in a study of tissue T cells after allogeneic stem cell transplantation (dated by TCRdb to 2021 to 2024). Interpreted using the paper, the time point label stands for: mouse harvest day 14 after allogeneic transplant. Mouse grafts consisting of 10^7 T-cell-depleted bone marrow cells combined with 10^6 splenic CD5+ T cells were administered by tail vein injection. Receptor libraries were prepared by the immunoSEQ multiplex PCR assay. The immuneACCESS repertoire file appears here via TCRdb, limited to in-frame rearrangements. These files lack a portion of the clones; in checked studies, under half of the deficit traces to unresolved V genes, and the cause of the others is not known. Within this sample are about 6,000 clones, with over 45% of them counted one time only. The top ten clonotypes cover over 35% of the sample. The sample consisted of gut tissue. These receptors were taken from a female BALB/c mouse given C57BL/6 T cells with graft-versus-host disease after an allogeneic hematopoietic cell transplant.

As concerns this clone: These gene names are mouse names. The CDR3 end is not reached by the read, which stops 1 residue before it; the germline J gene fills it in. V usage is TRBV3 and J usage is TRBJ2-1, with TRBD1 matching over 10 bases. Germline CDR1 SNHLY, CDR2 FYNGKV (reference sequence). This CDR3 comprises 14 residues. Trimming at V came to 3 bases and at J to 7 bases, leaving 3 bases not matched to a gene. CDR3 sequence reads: CASSFQDRGAEQFF. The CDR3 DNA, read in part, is TGTGCCAGCAGCTTCCAGGACAGGGGGGCTGAGCAGTTC. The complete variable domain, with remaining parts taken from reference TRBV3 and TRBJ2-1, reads GPKVLQIPSHQIIDMGQMVTLNCDPVSNHLYFYWYKQILGQQMEFLVNFYNGKVMEKSKLFKDQFSVERPDGSYFTLKIQPTALEDSAVYFCASSFQDRGAEQFFGPGTRLTVL.

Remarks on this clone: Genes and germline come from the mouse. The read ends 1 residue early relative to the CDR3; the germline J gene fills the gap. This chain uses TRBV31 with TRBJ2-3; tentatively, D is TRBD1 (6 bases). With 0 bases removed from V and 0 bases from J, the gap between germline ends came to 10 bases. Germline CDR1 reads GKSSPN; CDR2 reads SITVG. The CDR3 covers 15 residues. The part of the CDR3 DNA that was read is TGTGCCTGGAGTCTAGGGACAAATAGTGCAGAAACGCTGTAT. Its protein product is CAWSLGTNSAETLY. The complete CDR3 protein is CAWSLGTNSAETLYF. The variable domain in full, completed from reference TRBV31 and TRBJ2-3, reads AQTIHQWPVAEIKAVGSPLSLGCTIKGKSSPNLYWYWQATGGTLQQLFYSITVGQVESVVQLNLSASRPKDDQFILSTEKLLLSHSGFYLCAWSLGTNSAETLYFGSGTRLTVL.

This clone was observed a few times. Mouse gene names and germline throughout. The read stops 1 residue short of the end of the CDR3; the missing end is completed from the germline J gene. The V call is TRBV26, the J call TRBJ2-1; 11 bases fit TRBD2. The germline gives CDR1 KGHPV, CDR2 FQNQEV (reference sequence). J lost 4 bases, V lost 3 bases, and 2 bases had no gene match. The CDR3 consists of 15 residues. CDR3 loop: CASSLDWGGYAEQFF. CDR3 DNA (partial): TGTGCCAGCAGTCTTGACTGGGGGGGTTATGCTGAGCAGTTC.

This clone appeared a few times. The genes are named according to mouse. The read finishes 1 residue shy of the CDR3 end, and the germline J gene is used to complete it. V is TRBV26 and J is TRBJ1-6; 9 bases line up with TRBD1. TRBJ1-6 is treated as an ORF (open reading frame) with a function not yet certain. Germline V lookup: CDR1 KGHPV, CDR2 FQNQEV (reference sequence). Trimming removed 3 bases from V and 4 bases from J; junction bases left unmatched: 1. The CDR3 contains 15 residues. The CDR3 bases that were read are TGTGCCAGCAGTCTAGGACAGGGGTATAATTCGCCCCTCTAC. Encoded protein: CASSLGQGYNSPLY. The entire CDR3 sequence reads CASSLGQGYNSPLYF.